This TCR beta chain appears in the sequencing data of a study of beta chain features in type 1 diabetes. Germline V gene sequence: CDR1 MDHEN, CDR2 SYDVKM. There are 13 residues in the CDR3. V dropped 6 bases and J dropped 5 bases, with 11 bases sitting between them. The authors reverse transcribed all of the isolated RNA, so sequencing captured expressed TCRB transcripts. The table came from immunoSEQ multiplex PCR; TCRdb's copy has only in-frame clones and leaves some out. The data contain hundreds of thousands of clones, about a sixth of them seen just once; the ten biggest clones take up around 0.02%.

Sequencing was carried out using naive CD4+ T cells from blood. The chain joins TRBV28 to TRBJ1-5; D gene unclear. This TCR was recovered from a woman aged 18-29 years in good health. Written as DNA, the CDR3 is TGTGCCAGCAGGACCTCTCTATATCAGCCCCAGCATTTT. Translation: CASRTSLYQPQHF. The full variable domain, in which reference TRBV28 and TRBJ1-5 provide the parts outside the CDR3, is DVKVTQSSRYLVKRTGEKVFLECVQDMDHENMFWYRQDPGLGLRLIYFSYDVKMKEKGDIPEGYSVSREKKERFSLILESASTNQTSMYLCASRTSLYQPQHFGDGTRLSIL.